This T cell receptor (beta chain) was sequenced in a study of blood T cell repertoires in COVID-19. V dropped 4 bases and J dropped 8 bases, with 23 bases sitting between them. Germline CDR1 GTSNPN, CDR2 SVGIG (reference sequence). The CDR3 totals 15 residues. Original processing methods: Researchers report that nucleated cell counts were estimated from reference gene primer amplification. Clones were read by immunoSEQ multiplex PCR, and TCRdb kept only the in-frame ones, dropping some. D and trimming were read from the DNA, whereas the V and J calls and clone size are those reported in that table. The table has 120,000 or so clones, over 75% seen once.

V usage is TRBV30 and J usage is TRBJ1-2; tentative D call: TRBD1 (6 bases). Specimen: peripheral blood. The clonotype originates from an elderly man with active or convalescent COVID-19. CDR3 region: CAWIPPTGNVGGYTF. CDR3 sequence (DNA): TGTGCCTGGATCCCCCCTACAGGGAATGTAGGCGGCTACACCTTC.